What follows are 19 T cell receptor beta chains derived from one specimen sequenced in a study of OX40 agonist ivuxolimab in advanced cancers. Receptor libraries were prepared by the immunoSEQ multiplex PCR assay. TCRdb carries this immuneACCESS record with in-frame sequences only. Its versions omit some clonotypes, under half of them owing to an unresolved V gene in the studies checked, with the rest unexplained. Within this sample are some 9,000 clones, with about 87% of them counted one time only. Jointly, the top ten make up 15% to 20% of the sample. The specimen comprised CD4+ or CD8+ T cells sorted from blood, sampled in a trial of the OX40 agonist ivuxolimab. The receptor set was obtained from an adult with an advanced solid tumor such as melanoma, head and neck, liver or kidney cancer.

This clone came up a few times. This rearrangement joins TRBV6-1 to TRBJ2-2, with unresolved D. Germline V gene sequence: CDR1 MNHNS, CDR2 SASEGT. V shed 3 bases and J shed 2 bases, with 4 bases lying between them. The CDR3 loop spans 13 amino acids. The chain's CDR3 is CASSDRNTGELFF. The CDR3 DNA reads as TGTGCCAGCAGTGACCGCAACACCGGGGAGCTGTTTTTT.

The chain combines TRBV15 with TRBJ2-1; 8 nucleotides agree with TRBD2. V shed 5 bases and J 8 bases; nucleotides not matched to a gene: 5. Per germline, CDR1 LNHNV and CDR2 YYDKDF (reference sequence). This CDR3 has 13 amino acids. The CDR3 region is CATSERETDEQFF. CDR3 nucleotides: TGTGCCACCAGCGAGCGGGAGACGGATGAGCAGTTCTTC. Using reference TRBV15 and TRBJ2-1 for the parts outside the CDR3, the full variable domain is DAMVIQNPRYQVTQFGKPVTLSCSQTLNHNVMYWYQQKSSQAPKLLFHYYDKDFNNEADTPDNFQSRRPNTSFCFLDIRSPGLGDTAMYLCATSERETDEQFFGPGTRLTVL.

The rearrangement joins TRBV27 to TRBJ1-3; TRBD1 is a possible D gene (6 bases). Germline CDR1 MNHEY, CDR2 SMNVEV (reference sequence). The V end lost 4 bases, the J end lost 4 bases, and 11 bases lay between the germline ends. This CDR3 region has 14 residues. CDR3 in amino acids: CASSSQGPGNTIYF. In DNA form, the CDR3 reads TGTGCCAGCAGTTCACAGGGTCCCGGAAACACCATATATTTT.

J is TRBJ2-7 and V is TRBV10-3; no clear D. CDR3 length: 13 residues. V was pared by 7 bases and J by 2 bases, with 12 bases between. The V gene's germline CDR1 is ENHRY and CDR2 SYGVKD. CDR3 in DNA: TGTGCCATCACCCAAGGCGCCGCCTACGAGCAGTACTTC. Its protein product is CAITQGAAYEQYF.

The chain uses TRBV29-1 and TRBJ2-7, with D possibly matching TRBD2 (7 bases). Trimming left V 0 bases short and J 4 bases short, with 16 bases between. The CDR3 sequence is 15 residues long. CDR1 and CDR2 (germline): SQVTM, ANQGSEA. The CDR3 sequence: CSVEEGGGVVYEQYF. In DNA, the CDR3 is TGCAGCGTTGAAGAGGGAGGGGGAGTAGTTTACGAGCAGTACTTC.

This clone occurred a few times. The junction and the germline gene differ at one end; a read error may be behind it. J is TRBJ2-7 and V is TRBV7-9; D not resolved. This CDR3 spans 14 amino acids. The V gene's germline CDR1 is SEHNR and CDR2 FQNEAQ (reference sequence). The CDR3 coding sequence is TGCGCCAGCAGCCAAGATTTTTCCGGTTACGAGCAGTACTTC. Its translation: CASSQDFSGYEQYF.

The chain employs TRBV27 and TRBJ1-1; D may be TRBD1 (5 bases). The CDR3 extends over 14 amino acids. Trimming took off 3 bases at V and 5 bases at J, with 13 bases between the two ends. The germline V gene encodes CDR1 MNHEY and CDR2 SMNVEV (reference sequence). The DNA of the CDR3 is TGTGCCAGCAGTTTCTGGGCAGGGAGTACTGAAGCTTTCTTT. Amino acids: CASSFWAGSTEAFF.

The chain carries TRBV6-1 and TRBJ1-2, with TRBD1 as a possible D gene (6 bases). The V gene's germline CDR1 is MNHNS and CDR2 SASEGT. CDR3 length: 16 residues. Trimming shortened V by 1 base and J by 4 bases, and 16 bases separated the two germline ends. The CDR3 sequence is CASSEDFLDRAYGYTF. CDR3 DNA sequence: TGTGCCAGCAGTGAAGATTTCCTGGACAGAGCCTATGGCTACACCTTC.

The chain has TRBV25-1 and TRBJ1-4, with D unresolved. The CDR3 totals 15 residues. The germline CDR1 and CDR2 sequences are MGHDK and SYGVNS. V was cut by 5 bases and J by 2 bases, with 12 bases left in between. The CDR3, as DNA: TGTGCCAGCAGTCTCCGAGGGTTTACTAATGAAAAACTGTTTTTT. It codes for CASSLRGFTNEKLFF.

The chain links TRBV4-3 to TRBJ1-6; TRBD1 agrees at 9 bases. Germline CDR1 LGHNA, CDR2 YSLEER. J lost 11 bases, V lost 0 bases, and 11 bases had no gene match. The CDR3 runs 17 residues. This chain's CDR3 is CASSQDAGGQGSAPLHF. CDR3 in DNA: TGCGCCAGCAGCCAAGATGCGGGAGGACAGGGGTCGGCACCCCTCCACTTT.

The chain combines TRBV30 with TRBJ2-2; D is uncertain. The CDR3 is 13 residues long. Germline V CDR1 and CDR2: GTSNPN, SVGIG (reference sequence). The CDR3 reads CAVVRENTGELFF. CDR3 coding DNA: TGTGCGGTGGTCAGAGAGAACACCGGGGAGCTGTTTTTT.

The genes are TRBV27 and TRBJ2-5; D is perhaps TRBD1 (5 bases). CDR1 MNHEY and CDR2 SMNVEV come from the germline V gene (reference sequence). V was clipped by 4 bases and J by 5 bases, with 14 bases between them. This CDR3 region has 14 residues. The CDR3 DNA sequence: TGTGCCAGCAGTTCTTTTGGGCCAGGGGAGACCCAGTACTTC. It specifies CASSSFGPGETQYF.

This chain joins TRBV6-5 and TRBJ1-1; tentatively, D is TRBD1 (5 bases). The V end was cut by 0 bases, the J end by 1 base, with 9 bases between. The CDR3 extends over 15 amino acids. CDR1 and CDR2 from the germline V gene are MNHEY and SVGAGI. The CDR3 DNA follows: TGTGCCAGCAGTTACTCGCGCAGGGCGAACACTGAAGCTTTCTTT. Its protein product is CASSYSRRANTEAFF.

The chain couples TRBV28 to TRBJ1-5; D gene ambiguous. Germline V lookup: CDR1 MDHEN, CDR2 SYDVKM. The CDR3 length is 15 residues. Trimming took 6 bases from V and 2 from J, leaving 14 bases between them. DNA of the CDR3: TGTGCCAGCAGCCCCCTCCTCCGGGGCAATCAGCCCCAGCATTTT. Its translation is CASSPLLRGNQPQHF. Full variable domain (missing parts from reference TRBV28 and TRBJ1-5): DVKVTQSSRYLVKRTGEKVFLECVQDMDHENMFWYRQDPGLGLRLIYFSYDVKMKEKGDIPEGYSVSREKKERFSLILESASTNQTSMYLCASSPLLRGNQPQHFGDGTRLSIL.

This rearrangement joins TRBV28 to TRBJ2-7; perhaps TRBD1 as D (6 bases). The CDR3 extends over 14 amino acids. CDR1 is MDHEN and CDR2 is SYDVKM in the germline V gene. V lost 3 bases and J lost 2, with 11 bases in between. The CDR3 spells CASSLLGAPYEQYF. The CDR3 DNA sequence: TGTGCCAGCAGTTTGTTGGGGGCCCCCTACGAGCAGTACTTC. The complete variable domain, with remaining parts taken from reference TRBV28 and TRBJ2-7, reads DVKVTQSSRYLVKRTGEKVFLECVQDMDHENMFWYRQDPGLGLRLIYFSYDVKMKEKGDIPEGYSVSREKKERFSLILESASTNQTSMYLCASSLLGAPYEQYFGPGTRLTVT.

This clone was observed a single time. Sequence at one end of the junction differs from germline and may be a read error. The V and J genes are TRBV7-9 and TRBJ1-4; D not certain. Germline V gene sequence: CDR1 SEHNR, CDR2 FQNEAQ (reference sequence). This CDR3 has 16 residues. The CDR3 DNA reads TGTGCCAGCAAACCAGGATTACGTGATTTAGATGAAAAACTGCTTTTT. Amino acids: CASKPGLRDLDEKLLF.

The J gene is TRBJ1-1, the V gene TRBV11-3, with 7 bases matching TRBD1. The V segment lost 5 bases and the J segment 0 bases; nucleotides outside the gene matches: 18. The CDR3 is made up of 19 amino acids. Germline-derived CDR1 and CDR2 are SGHNT and YENEEA. The chain's CDR3 is CASSQKLGQDHGMNTEAFF. In nucleotides, the CDR3 is TGTGCCAGCAGCCAGAAGCTCGGACAGGATCATGGCATGAACACTGAAGCTTTCTTT.

The V and J genes are TRBV4-3 and TRBJ1-5, with D maybe TRBD1 (5 bases). This CDR3 contains 17 residues. Trimming left V 2 bases short and J 7 bases short, with 21 bases between. Germline CDR1 LGHNA, CDR2 YSLEER. The CDR3 is CASSQSVGTLERQPQHF. The CDR3 DNA reads as TGCGCCAGCAGCCAAAGCGTCGGGACCCTAGAGAGACAGCCCCAGCATTTT.

The rearrangement joins TRBV27 to TRBJ2-7; 7 bases fit TRBD2. Germline V gene sequence: CDR1 MNHEY, CDR2 SMNVEV (reference sequence). After removal of 5 bases from V and 6 bases from J, the junction contained 13 bases not matched to a gene. The CDR3 is 15 residues long. CDR3 protein: CASSGSSDTGGEQYF. CDR3 nucleotide sequence: TGTGCCAGCAGTGGTTCCTCGGACACGGGGGGCGAGCAGTACTTC.